Shown below are 21 T cell receptor beta chains from a single sample sequenced in a study of T cell changes during pregnancy in multiple sclerosis. Assay: immunoSEQ multiplex PCR; the TCRdb copy retains only in-frame clones and omits some. The sample lists fewer than 60,000 clones; around 92% were seen once. This specimen was CD4+ T cells from peripheral blood mononuclear cells, taken after pregnancy. Receptors originate from a female donor with multiple sclerosis, enrolled in a pregnancy study.

The chain joins TRBV2 to TRBJ2-3; 10 bases are a match to TRBD2. Germline V gives CDR1 SNHLY, CDR2 FYNNEI. This CDR3 spans 15 amino acids. Losses at the gene ends were 6 bases for V and 1 base for J; bases not matched to a gene: 4. The CDR3 DNA reads TGTGCCAGCAGATTCGGACTAGCGGGCACAGATACGCAGTATTTT. This sequence encodes CASRFGLAGTDTQYF.

The rearrangement links TRBV2 to TRBJ1-1; D is possibly TRBD1 (6 bases). The CDR3 is 14 amino acids. Trimming took off 6 bases at V and 1 base at J, with 12 bases between the two ends. Germline CDR1 SNHLY, CDR2 FYNNEI. Written as DNA, the CDR3 is TGTGCCAGCAGGGACAGACAGAAGAACACTGAAGCTTTCTTT. Encoded protein: CASRDRQKNTEAFF.

The CDR3 spells CASSGGLNSGNTIYF. CDR3 nucleotide sequence: TGTGCCAGCAGTGGGGGACTGAACTCTGGAAACACCATATATTTT. The chain has TRBV25-1 and TRBJ1-3, with a weak D call TRBD1 (5 bases). V was shortened by 4 bases and J by 0 bases, with 10 bases between the two germline ends. This CDR3 is built from 15 residues. Germline V lookup: CDR1 MGHDK, CDR2 SYGVNS.

The chain recombines TRBV7-2 with TRBJ1-2; TRBD1 might be the D (5 bases). Trimming removed 0 bases from V and 0 bases from J, with 5 bases in between. The germline gives CDR1 SGHTA, CDR2 FQGNSA. This CDR3 contains 14 residues. CDR3 sequence: CASSLAGANYGYTF. The CDR3 DNA is TGTGCCAGCAGCTTAGCAGGGGCTAACTATGGCTACACCTTC.

The chain carries TRBV29-1 and TRBJ2-1; 9 bases are a match to TRBD2. V dropped 0 bases and J dropped 2; count of bases not matched to a gene: 5. Germline-derived CDR1 and CDR2 are SQVTM and ANQGSEA. The CDR3 extends over 16 amino acids. CDR3 residues: CSVEEPASGAYNEQFF. The CDR3 DNA is TGCAGCGTTGAAGAACCGGCTAGCGGGGCCTACAATGAGCAGTTCTTC.

A word on this clone: At one end, the junction sequence differs from germline, possibly due to a read error. The rearrangement uses TRBV7-2 and TRBJ2-1; D is perhaps TRBD1 (6 bases). Looked up from germline, CDR1 is SGHTA and CDR2 is FQGNSA. This CDR3 is built from 14 residues. This CDR3 reads CASSPYPGDNERFF. The CDR3 nucleotides read TGTGCCAGCAGCCCCTACCCAGGGGACAATGAGCGGTTCTTC.

V and J are TRBV5-1 and TRBJ1-2; TRBD1 agrees at 7 bases. J was trimmed by 4 bases and V by 1 base; bases with no gene match: 7. The CDR3 is made up of 15 amino acids. The V gene's germline CDR1 is SGHRS and CDR2 YFSETQ. The CDR3 nucleotides are TGCGCCAGCAGCTTGCAGGGGGGCAACACCTATGGCTACACCTTC. It specifies CASSLQGGNTYGYTF.

The chain combines TRBV6-1 with TRBJ2-7; TRBD1 aligns across 8 bases. The CDR3 sequence is 14 residues long. J was trimmed by 4 bases and V by 5 bases; bases with no gene match: 7. Germline V lookup: CDR1 MNHNS, CDR2 SASEGT. CDR3 residues: CASSRDRGGYEQYF. CDR3 DNA: TGTGCCAGCAGTCGCGACAGGGGTGGGTACGAGCAGTACTTC.

The rearrangement links TRBV5-1 to TRBJ2-2, with a possible D match to TRBD1 (5 bases). Germline CDR1 SGHRS, CDR2 YFSETQ. The V end lost 1 base, the J end lost 4 bases, and 14 bases lay between the germline ends. CDR3 length equals 16 residues. CDR3: CASSLTSGFSTGELFF. The CDR3 DNA reads TGCGCCAGCAGCTTGACGTCAGGGTTTTCCACCGGGGAGCTGTTTTTT.

This chain connects TRBV7-2 to TRBJ1-6; D perhaps matches TRBD1 (5 bases). V was shortened by 5 bases and J by 14 bases, with 19 bases between the two germline ends. Looked up from germline, CDR1 is SGHTA and CDR2 is FQGNSA. This CDR3 region has 14 residues. DNA for the CDR3: TGTGCCAGCAGCCCCGTGGGGCGCCATGTGGCCCTCCACTTT. Its translation: CASSPVGRHVALHF.

The chain combines TRBV5-1 with TRBJ1-1, with TRBD1 identical over 9 bases. V shed 5 bases, J shed 0 bases, and the junction held 11 bases outside the gene matches. This CDR3 spans 17 amino acids. In germline, CDR1 is SGHRS, CDR2 YFSETQ. DNA of the CDR3: TGCGCCAGCAGATATGGTGGGACAGGGAATATGAACACTGAAGCTTTCTTT. It is translated as CASRYGGTGNMNTEAFF.

The chain couples TRBV7-2 to TRBJ1-6; D is undetermined. The CDR3 consists of 16 residues. Germline V CDR1 and CDR2: SGHTA, FQGNSA. V was cut by 5 bases and J by 10 bases, with 21 bases left in between. The CDR3 loop reads CASSPRREPRRSPLHF. CDR3 in DNA: TGTGCCAGCAGCCCTAGGCGGGAGCCCCGCCGGTCACCCCTCCACTTT.

The rearrangement links TRBV7-3 to TRBJ2-1; possibly TRBD1 for D (6 bases). Trimming stripped 2 bases from V and 5 bases from J, with 19 bases between. Germline CDR1 SGHTA, CDR2 FQGTGA. The CDR3 is made up of 17 amino acids. The CDR3 coding sequence is TGTGCCAGCAGCTTATGGGCAGGAAAGGGGGTTGACAATGAGCAGTTCTTC. Encoded protein: CASSLWAGKGVDNEQFF.

V and J are TRBV19 and TRBJ1-5; no clear D. CDR1 is LNHDA, CDR2 SQIVND, per germline (reference sequence). The CDR3 runs to 12 residues. The V and J ends lost 10 bases and 6 bases respectively, with 13 bases between them. The CDR3 DNA follows: TGTGCCACCGATTCCCGAGGTCAGCCCCAGCATTTT. Translating gives CATDSRGQPQHF.

The chain has TRBV5-6 and TRBJ2-7; the match to TRBD1 covers 7 bases. Germline V gene data show CDR1 as SGHDT and CDR2 as YYEEEE. The CDR3 spans 16 residues. The ends lost 4 bases at V and 0 bases at J; junction bases unmatched: 10. In nucleotides, the CDR3 is TGTGCCAGCAGCCCCCGTATGGACAGGAGCTCCTACGAGCAGTACTTC. Protein product: CASSPRMDRSSYEQYF.

The chain carries TRBV25-1 and TRBJ1-1, with 9 bases lining up with TRBD1. The CDR3 consists of 13 residues. J was trimmed by 11 bases and V by 9 bases; bases with no gene match: 13. Germline V CDR1 and CDR2: MGHDK, SYGVNS. The chain's CDR3 is CASRDRALPGAFF. For the CDR3, the DNA is TGTGCCAGTCGGGACAGGGCGCTGCCGGGGGCTTTCTTT.

The chain has TRBV27 and TRBJ2-7, with TRBD2 identical over 7 bases. The CDR3 totals 15 residues. Germline CDR1 is MNHEY and CDR2 is SMNVEV (reference sequence). Losses at the gene ends were 6 bases for V and 6 bases for J; bases not matched to a gene: 14. The CDR3 sequence: CASSHTGTGGFEQYF. CDR3 DNA sequence: TGTGCCAGCAGCCACACCGGGACGGGGGGTTTCGAGCAGTACTTC.

This clone occurred once. V is TRBV11-3 and J is TRBJ2-5; 8 positions match TRBD2. The ends lost 5 bases at V and 1 base at J; junction bases unmatched: 3. The CDR3 totals 14 residues. Germline V CDR1 and CDR2: SGHNT, YENEEA. DNA for the CDR3: TGTGCCAGCAGCCCGGGGGGGGTCCAAGAGACCCAGTACTTC. This translates into CASSPGGVQETQYF.

This clone has just one count. The chain links TRBV7-2 to TRBJ1-2, with D possibly TRBD1 on 6 matching bases. CDR3 length: 13 amino acids. The V end lost 7 bases, the J end lost 5 bases, and 14 bases lay between the germline ends. Per the germline V gene, CDR1 is SGHTA and CDR2 is FQGNSA. Here the CDR3 reads CASTQQGGYGYTF. The CDR3 DNA sequence: TGTGCCAGCACCCAACAGGGTGGGTATGGCTACACCTTC.

This rearrangement joins TRBV6-5 to TRBJ2-4; 7 nucleotides match TRBD2. Germline assignment: CDR1 MNHEY and CDR2 SVGAGI. This CDR3 contains 16 residues. With 1 base clipped from V and 6 bases from J, the junction kept 9 bases outside the gene matches. In DNA, the CDR3 is TGTGCCAGCAGTTACTGGGGGGGTCAGGGAAGAAACATTCAGTACTTC. Residues: CASSYWGGQGRNIQYF.

V usage is TRBV29-1 and J usage is TRBJ1-2; the match to TRBD1 covers 7 bases. Unmatched junction bases numbered 5, after V lost 3 bases and J lost 7 bases. Germline values: CDR1 SQVTM, CDR2 ANQGSEA. CDR3 length equals 12 residues. Written as DNA, the CDR3 is TGCAGCGTTGATCGGCAGGGGGGTGGCTACACCTTC. Its protein product is CSVDRQGGGYTF.